This T cell receptor beta chain was recorded in a study of T-cell reconstitution after alpha-beta-depleted transplantation in children. The study, taken as a whole, reports: Surviving thymic progenitors and recipient T cells were the source of high TCRbeta diversity at day 60 in some patients. When one year had passed after transplant, most T-cell counts and diversity came from newly produced T cells. Expanded graft clones numbering several hundred reportedly gave rise to alpha-beta T cells about two months after transplant.

Unique molecular identifiers were used in preparing the TCRbeta library. TCRdb re-called the PCR reads through MiXCR, storing one row per CDR3 protein. The sample records 300,000 to 350,000 distinct CDR3 sequences, around 25% being singletons. Per germline, CDR1 SGHNT and CDR2 YYREEE (reference sequence). The ends lost 7 bases at V and 4 bases at J; junction bases unmatched: 6. The CDR3 sequence is 13 residues long. About this clonotype itself: Its antigen is not known.

This chain uses TRBV5-4 with TRBJ2-7, with 9 bases identical to TRBD1. The receptor was isolated from a male patient under 18 who had a stem cell transplant for acute lymphoblastic leukemia, so the T cells may come from the graft donor. Here the sequenced sample was PBMCs, mostly from graft donor cells, taken 180 days after TCRalphabeta/CD19-depleted stem cell transplant. CDR3 coding DNA: TGTGCCAGCGGACCGGGACAGGGTTACGAGCAGTACTTC. It yields the protein CASGPGQGYEQYF.